One T cell receptor (beta chain) is described in this entry. V lost 1 base to trimming and J lost 1 base, with 19 bases between them. Germline CDR1 is LGHDT and CDR2 is YNNKEL (reference sequence). This CDR3 contains 18 residues. This sample was included in a study of T cells after yellow fever vaccination. Study-level information: Each low-cell-number fraction was prepared by means of SMART-Seq v4 Ultra Low Input.

MiXCR was run by TCRdb on the 5' RACE reads, yielding one entry per CDR3 protein. There are around 500,000 distinct CDR3 sequences in the sample; 21% occur only once, and roughly 16% lies in the top ten. The sequence derives from a man younger than 35 who received the YFV17D yellow fever vaccine. The sample was PBMCs, taken about 20 days after the first yellow fever vaccination. This sequence joins TRBV3-1 and TRBJ1-2; D is unclear. The CDR3 region has the DNA TGTGCCAGCAGCCAAGTCAAGAGTGGACGGAAAAATAACTATGGCTACACCTTC. This encodes CASSQVKSGRKNNYGYTF.